This record covers a single T cell receptor beta chain. What it binds is not known. Use of 60 Vbeta and 13 Jbeta primers characterized the PCR. Profiled with immunoSEQ multiplex PCR; TCRdb holds only in-frame clones, not every one. The sample records about 110,000 clones, 70% to 85% being singletons. This specimen belongs to a study of cytomegalovirus exposure and HLA in healthy donors. Findings and caveats of the study: According to an earlier analysis, most TCR beta V segments yielded productive rearrangements about 87% or about 30% of the time. Other equally common chains were less clonally expanded than HLA-associated TCR beta chains, a later analysis showed.

Healthy bone marrow donors made up the donors. Germline V gene lookup returns CDR1 SGHVS and CDR2 FQNEAQ. CDR3 size: 16 residues. V was clipped by 5 bases and J by 4 bases, with 18 bases between them. Sequencing used PBMCs. The chain couples TRBV7-8 to TRBJ1-5; perhaps TRBD1 as D (5 bases). The TCR originated in a woman in her forties in good health and CMV-seropositive. The CDR3 coding sequence is TGTGCCAGCAGCCCGAACCCGGGACTCGGGAATCAGCCCCAGCATTTT. This translates into CASSPNPGLGNQPQHF.